Described below is a single T cell receptor beta chain sequence and its context. TCRdb's table, derived via immunoSEQ multiplex PCR, lists solely in-frame clones and lacks some. This table has 100,000 or so clones, 85% appearing once. The data stem from a study of blood T cell repertoires in COVID-19. Germline CDR1 reads SEHNR; CDR2 reads FQNEAQ (reference sequence). The J segment lost 8 bases and the V segment lost 1 base, leaving 4 bases of the junction unmatched. The CDR3 covers 14 residues. Material for sequencing was peripheral blood. The receptor was derived from a middle-aged man with acute or convalescent COVID-19. The genes are TRBV7-9 and TRBJ2-1, with 8 nucleotides matching TRBD2. Here the CDR3 DNA reads TGTGCCAGCAGCTTAGAAGGCGGGAGGTATGAGCAGTTCTTC. It is translated as CASSLEGGRYEQFF.